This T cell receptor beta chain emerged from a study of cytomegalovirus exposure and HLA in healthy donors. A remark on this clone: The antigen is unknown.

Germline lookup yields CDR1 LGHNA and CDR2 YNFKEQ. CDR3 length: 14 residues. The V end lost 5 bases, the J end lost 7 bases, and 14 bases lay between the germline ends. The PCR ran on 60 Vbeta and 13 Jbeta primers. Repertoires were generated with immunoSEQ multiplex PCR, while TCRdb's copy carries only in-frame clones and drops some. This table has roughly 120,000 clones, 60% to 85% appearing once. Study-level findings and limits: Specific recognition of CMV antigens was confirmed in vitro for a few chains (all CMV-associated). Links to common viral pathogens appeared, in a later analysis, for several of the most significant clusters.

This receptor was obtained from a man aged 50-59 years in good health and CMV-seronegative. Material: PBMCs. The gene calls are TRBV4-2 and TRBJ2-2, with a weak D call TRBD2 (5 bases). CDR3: CASSSTRGRGELFF. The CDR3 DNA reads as TGTGCCAGCAGCTCCACAAGAGGGCGCGGGGAGCTGTTTTTT.